This T cell receptor beta chain appears in the sequencing data of a study of CD8 T cell repertoires and HIV-1 epitope variants. Study summary: Separate wells received one of Twenty-five Gag or Nef variant peptides. Study-wide points: The assay identified only TCR beta chains of antigen-proliferating T cells.

This clone was seen once. The antigen is not known. The trim removed 8 bases at V and 4 bases at J, leaving 8 bases unmatched. Germline values: CDR1 LNHDA, CDR2 SQIVND (reference sequence). The CDR3 extends over 14 amino acids. Survey-depth immunoSEQ sequencing covered TCR beta CDR3 regions. Using immunoSEQ multiplex PCR, the repertoire was profiled, and TCRdb retains in-frame clones only, with some absent. This table holds some 4,500 clones, approximately 71% found once. This TCR derives from a male donor with HIV. Sequenced material: cultured CD8+ T cells derived from PBMCs. The rearrangement uses TRBV19 and TRBJ2-7, with 10 bases identical to TRBD1. CDR3 in amino acids: CASCSGTGDYEQYF. The CDR3 DNA follows: TGTGCCAGTTGCTCCGGGACAGGGGATTACGAGCAGTACTTC.